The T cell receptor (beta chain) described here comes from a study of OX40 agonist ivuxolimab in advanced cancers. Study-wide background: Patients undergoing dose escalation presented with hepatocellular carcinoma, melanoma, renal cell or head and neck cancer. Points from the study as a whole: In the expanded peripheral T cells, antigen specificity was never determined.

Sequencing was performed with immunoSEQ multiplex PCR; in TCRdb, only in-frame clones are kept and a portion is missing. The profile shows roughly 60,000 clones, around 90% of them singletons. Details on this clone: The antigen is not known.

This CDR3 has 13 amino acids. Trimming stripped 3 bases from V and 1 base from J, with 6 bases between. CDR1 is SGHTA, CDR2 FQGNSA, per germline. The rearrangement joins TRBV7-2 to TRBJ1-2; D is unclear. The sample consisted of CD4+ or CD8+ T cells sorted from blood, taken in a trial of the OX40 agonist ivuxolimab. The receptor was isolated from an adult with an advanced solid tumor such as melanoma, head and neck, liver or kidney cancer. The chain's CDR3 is CASSLSDNYGYTF. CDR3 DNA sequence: TGTGCCAGCAGCTTGTCAGATAACTATGGCTACACCTTC.